This entry concerns a single TCR beta chain. No antigen is known for it. Base quality data are lacking; no much larger clone is found one base away. The germline V gene (reference sequence) sets CDR1 to LNHDA and CDR2 to SQIVND. From cysteine to phenylalanine, the CDR3 is 13 amino acids long. Just CDR3 DNA is preserved here, 39 bases in frame from base 1. Between the V and J ends, shortened by 1 base and 7 bases respectively, the junction contains 10 bases. The cohort comprised fewer than 700 healthy bone marrow donors. All cohort members were sampled while nominally healthy, although unrecorded immune exposures were likely present. The donor tested CMV seronegative, placing the donor among the 350 to 400 seronegative members of the cohort. A peripheral blood sample was collected from each donor, and TCR beta sequencing was performed on peripheral blood mononuclear cells. Genomic DNA extraction from the blood cell samples was performed with the Qiagen DNeasy Blood Extraction Kit.

The library was obtained by the immunoSEQ multiplex PCR assay. For the multiplex PCR, a mixture combining 60 forward primers for TCR Vbeta segments and 13 reverse primers for TCR Jbeta segments was used. Amplification of the CDR3 region of rearranged TCR beta genes was performed with a multiplex PCR assay on genomic DNA. Amplified TCR beta libraries were sequenced as 87-base-pair reads on the Illumina HiSeq System. The authors' analysis ran thus. In a later analysis, roughly 80 million unique TCR beta chains were counted across the 500 to 850 repertoires, and roughly 11 million of these chains were shared by at least two donors. To remove PCR and sequencing errors, raw reads were error-corrected and collapsed into unique sequences using a nearest-neighbor algorithm that merged closely related sequences. Alignment of CDR3 sequences to IMGT reference sequences was used to assign V, D and J gene segments. Each retained sequence needed at least a six-nucleotide match to both a V gene segment and a J gene segment. Rearrangements were called productive when the CDR3 lacked stop codons and stayed in frame with V and J; all others were non-productive. Following IMGT convention, CDR3 was defined as the stretch from the second conserved V-encoded cysteine to the conserved J-encoded phenylalanine. The earlier analysis of some 600 of the donors excluded sequences that lacked an unambiguous match to a single V gene segment. In an earlier analysis of roughly 500 of the donors, V segments were called functional above 56.7% productive rearrangements and were called segregating when the between-donor standard deviation exceeded 5%. To diagnose cytomegalovirus status from the catalog of TCR beta chain sequences, a statistical classification framework was built. A later analysis assigned V and J genes by comparing TCR nucleotide sequences with IMGT/GENE-DB human TR gene sequences. A later analysis assigned CDR3 sequences and most-parsimonious VDJ recombination scenarios with the TCRdist pipeline. In a later analysis, every TCR beta chain was defined by the combination of its CDR3 amino acid sequence and its V-gene family, and reads without a unique V-gene family were dropped. As a way to deal with suspected cross-contamination and a sequencing artifact, a later analysis dropped 592 nucleotide sequences that were highly shared and had low generation probability. In a later analysis, a clonal expansion index for each public chain was calculated from normalized within-repertoire ranks of inferred template counts. A later analysis computed generation probabilities with a VDJ recombination model fitted to out-of-frame rearrangements, and checked the results against IGoR. In a later analysis, TCR-TCR, TCR-HLA and TCR-CMV co-occurrence was scored with hypergeometric tests, and a repertoire-size bias correction was applied to TCR pairs. To estimate false discovery rates, a later analysis permuted the HLA or CMV assignments 20 times. In a later analysis, co-occurring TCRs were grouped using DBSCAN, and TCRdist sequence similarity was added for clustering within HLA-allele-positive subsets. Co-occurrence clustering excluded repertoires with fewer than 30,000 or more than 120,000 public chains, plus five with anomalous nucleotide sharing. Drawn from immuneACCESS, this table holds only the in-frame rearrangements with V and J called that TCRdb kept. Clones are partly lost; checked studies trace under half to an unresolved V gene and leave the rest unexplained. The V and J calls and clone size come from that table; D and trimming were worked out from the DNA. This sample lists more than 150,000 clones; over 80% were detected once. The ten top clones hold under 2% of the sample.

The sample comes from a study of cytomegalovirus exposure and HLA in healthy donors (dated by TCRdb to the late 2010s). For the wider study: In an earlier analysis of around 540 of the donors, around 290 Gb of sequence data and 90 million to 120 million unique TCR beta sequences from about 180 million T cells were reported. An early release that covered several hundred HLA-typed donors contained about 300 gigabases of sequencing data and tens of millions of unique TCR sequences. Among the roughly 400 genotyped donors, around 79% belonged to the genetic ancestry cluster associated with self-reported Caucasian donors. The aim of the study was to test whether cataloging public T cell receptors could identify signatures of past pathogen exposure. The study profiled the T cell repertoires of 500 to 800 subjects by immunosequencing and related them to cytomegalovirus serostatus. A separate validation cohort of 100 to 150 different subjects was used in addition to the roughly 640-subject first cohort. To predict cytomegalovirus infection status, the study brought together high-throughput TCR immunosequencing, statistical association of individual TCRs with disease status, and machine learning. In a later analysis, previously published TCR beta repertoires from several hundred donors were re-analyzed and high-resolution HLA genotyping was added so that TCR occurrence patterns could be studied. The later analysis used no new phenotypic data to find candidate immune exposures, relying instead on TCR beta sequences and their occurrence across donors. An earlier analysis of more than 450 of the donors used high-throughput TCR beta sequencing to judge whether each TCR beta V gene segment behaved as functional or pseudogenic. Alongside the repertoire data, information on donor age, sex, ethnicity and CMV serostatus was compiled. A later genetic analysis used genome-wide SNP genotypes for about 55% of the 666 donors, treating that subset as a discovery cohort. All discovery cohort repertoires had been generated on a single sequencing platform. Both class I and class II loci were covered by HLA typing, at four-digit resolution. Typing coverage varied by locus: about 620-630 donors for A, B, C, DRB1 and DQB1; approximately 500 for DQA1; nearly 610 for DPA1; around 490 for DPB1. Five DR-DQ haplotypes were handled as single units for association and clustering, since linkage in the cohort was strong. On average, roughly 240,000 unique TCR beta nucleotide sequences were sequenced per donor among about 400 genotyped donors of the cohort, with about 19% of those sequences being non-productive. The investigation overall reported the following: In an earlier analysis of 587 of the donors, most TCR beta V segments appeared in productive rearrangements about 90% or about 30% of the time, broadly matching IMGT annotations. A further reported finding was that TCR beta sequences accurately predicted the HLA-A and HLA-B alleles for most subjects in the first cohort. The classifier was reported to diagnose cytomegalovirus status with high specificity and sensitivity in both the original cohort and the validation cohort. When HLA alleles, especially DR and DQ, strongly co-occurred, attributing TCR associations to individual alleles was difficult. Because counts were too low, around 18 rarely observed V segments, including chromosome 9 orphons, were left out of the earlier analysis of over 550 of the donors. The sequencing pipeline was judged likely to have produced a cluster of highly shared sequence variants as a technical artifact. In a later analysis, most CMV-associated TCR beta chains were found to appear HLA-restricted, with HLA associations seemingly driven largely by CMV exposure. In this cohort, only TCR beta chains were sequenced, and detectable features were limited by the absence of alpha or paired-chain data. Roughly uniform sequencing depth across donors was assumed in presence/absence analyses, although this assumption may not hold. An association between a missense DCLRE1C variant and V-gene and J-gene trimming of TCR beta chains was found in a later genetic analysis and replicated in an independent cohort. In a later analysis, the rate of TCR association differed among HLA loci, with DRB1 alleles having the most associated TCRs and HLA-C alleles having the fewest. A later analysis associated about 18,000 TCR beta sequences with specific HLA alleles at a false discovery rate of 0.05. Most TCR sequences were seen in very few donors, while some public TCRs were found in many individuals. Because the 87-base-pair reads could not distinguish some IMGT-functional V segments, including TRBV6-2 and TRBV6-3, those segments were excluded. Because HLA typing was missing for some donors at each locus, association tests included only the typed subset. A total of around 150 TCR beta chains were listed by the study as associated with cytomegalovirus. Correlated functional status among segregating V segments might be attributable to linkage disequilibrium, but an unknown experimental factor could not be ruled out. In a later analysis, several top co-occurrence clusters were reported to appear linked to parvovirus B19, influenza, CMV and Epstein-Barr virus. It was suggested by the authors that the approach could potentially be generalized to other disease states and immunological phenotypes. In a later genetic analysis, fewer N-insertions in productive TCRs were reported among donors in an Asian-associated ancestry cluster than the roughly 640-donor mean. A later analysis found that HLA-associated TCR beta chains were more clonally expanded and had lower generation probabilities than equally common non-associated chains. Three of the identified cytomegalovirus-associated TCR beta chains were confirmed in vitro to be specific for cytomegalovirus antigens. CMV serostatus was the only immune exposure information available for the cohort.

The V and J segments used are TRBV19 and TRBJ1-2; the D gene assignment is ambiguous. The sequence came from a woman under 30 in good health and CMV-seronegative. The sample taken for sequencing was PBMCs. In nucleotide form, the sequence is TGTGCCAGTAGTATAGGCAGGTCCTCTGGCTACACCTTC. Its translation is CASSIGRSSGYTF.